The T cell receptor (beta chain) described here comes from a study of blood T cell repertoires in COVID-19. Whole-study context: The origin of the acute and convalescent COVID-19 samples was the United States, Italy and Spain.

As handled by the study authors: Reference gene primer amplification gave nucleated cell count estimates. Sequenced by immunoSEQ multiplex PCR; TCRdb stores in-frame clones only, minus some. That table supplies the V and J calls and clone size; D and trimming were determined from the DNA. The sample lists around 72,000 clones; approximately 82% were seen once. This CDR3 spans 16 amino acids. Trimming left V 5 bases short and J 0 bases short, with 11 bases between. The germline gives CDR1 MDHEN, CDR2 SYDVKM. The V and J genes are TRBV28 and TRBJ1-6; weak D call: TRBD1 (6 bases). The clonotype comes from a woman older than 75 with acute or convalescent COVID-19. Sequencing was done on a sample of peripheral blood. As DNA, the CDR3 is TGTGCCAGCAGTCCACAGGGAATCTCCTATAATTCACCCCTCCACTTT. Encoded protein: CASSPQGISYNSPLHF.